These 10 T cell receptor beta chains originate from one sample sequenced in a study of CD8 T cell repertoires and HIV-1 epitope variants (dated by TCRdb to 2020 to 2021). Libraries came from the immunoSEQ multiplex PCR assay. Imported from immuneACCESS, the table was reduced by TCRdb to in-frame sequences with V and J called. These copies leave out some clones; in studies compared against another copy, an unresolved V gene accounts for under half, and the cause of the remainder is not known. The sample profile shows about 5,800 clones; 55% to 65% of them were found once. Roughly 46% of the sample comes from the top ten. Which antigens these TCRs recognize remains unknown. Sequencing input: cultured CD8+ T cells derived from PBMCs. These receptors were collected from a male donor with HIV.

By frequency in the sample, this clone is medium-sized (0.01 to 0.1%). The V call is TRBV28, the J call TRBJ1-1; D gene unclear. The germline gives CDR1 MDHEN, CDR2 SYDVKM. V was trimmed by 1 base and J by 8 bases, leaving 11 bases between them. This CDR3 contains 13 residues. CDR3 nucleotide sequence: TGTGCCAGCAGTTTATTGGGCTCGGGGGAAGCTTTCTTT. Translation gives CASSLLGSGEAFF.

The rearrangement joins TRBV27 to TRBJ2-1; 8 positions match TRBD1. V lost 6 bases, J lost 3 bases, and 7 bases stayed unmatched. Germline V gene data show CDR1 as MNHEY and CDR2 as SMNVEV (reference sequence). CDR3 length: 15 amino acids. For the CDR3, the DNA is TGTGCCAGCAGCTTAGAAGGGACAGGCTACAATGAGCAGTTCTTC. As protein: CASSLEGTGYNEQFF.

The chain has TRBV7-9 and TRBJ2-7; 12 bases are shared with TRBD1. This CDR3 is built from 18 residues. Trimming removed 5 bases from V and 1 base from J; junction bases left unmatched: 12. In germline, CDR1 is SEHNR, CDR2 FQNEAQ (reference sequence). CDR3 in amino acids: CASSPGTGGGRGSYEQYF. In nucleotides, the CDR3 is TGTGCCAGCAGCCCCGGGACAGGGGGCGGGAGGGGATCCTACGAGCAGTACTTC.

The rearrangement uses TRBV7-9 and TRBJ2-1, with D unclear. The CDR3 has 14 residues. CDR1 and CDR2 from the germline V gene are SEHNR and FQNEAQ (reference sequence). Trimming cost V 5 bases and J 2 bases, with 10 bases left between them. Written as DNA, the CDR3 is TGTGCCAGCAGCCAGCTCTCCCCCTACAATGAGCAGTTCTTC. Amino acid sequence: CASSQLSPYNEQFF.

The V call is TRBV5-6, the J call TRBJ2-6; D is undetermined. This CDR3 region has 15 residues. Germline assignment: CDR1 SGHDT and CDR2 YYEEEE. V gave up 5 bases and J gave up 3 bases, with 12 bases separating them. Here the CDR3 reads CASRLGISGANVLTF. Written as DNA, the CDR3 is TGTGCCAGCAGACTTGGGATAAGTGGGGCCAACGTCCTGACTTTC. The full variable domain, in which reference TRBV5-6 and TRBJ2-6 provide the parts outside the CDR3, is DAGVTQSPTHLIKTRGQQVTLRCSPKSGHDTVSWYQQALGQGPQFIFQYYEEEERQRGNFPDRFSGHQFPNYSSELNVNALLLGDSALYLCASRLGISGANVLTFGAGSRLTVL.

The J gene is TRBJ2-1, the V gene TRBV11-2; the match to TRBD2 covers 8 bases. This CDR3 spans 16 amino acids. The J segment lost 10 bases and the V segment lost 3 bases, leaving 14 bases of the junction unmatched. In germline, CDR1 is SGHAT, CDR2 FQNNGV. The CDR3 here is CASSLGAATSALEQFF. The CDR3 DNA is TGTGCCAGCAGCTTGGGGGCCGCGACTAGCGCCCTCGAGCAGTTCTTC.

This clone ranks as medium-sized. The rearrangement joins TRBV19 to TRBJ1-1; a weak D match, TRBD1 (5 bases). Per germline, CDR1 LNHDA and CDR2 SQIVND (reference sequence). CDR3 size: 14 residues. V lost 3 bases to trimming and J lost 7 bases, with 15 bases between them. The CDR3, as DNA: TGTGCCAGTAGTATTGGCGGGGCAGCCCTTGAAGCTTTCTTT. It is translated as CASSIGGAALEAFF.

This clone was detected a few times. The chain has TRBV19 and TRBJ2-6; TRBD1 might be the D (6 bases). The CDR3 loop spans 16 amino acids. Trimming removed 0 bases from V and 1 base from J, with 7 bases in between. Germline-derived CDR1 and CDR2 are LNHDA and SQIVND (reference sequence). CDR3 amino acids: CASSIDQGSGANVLTF. As DNA, the CDR3 is TGTGCCAGTAGTATAGATCAGGGGTCTGGGGCCAACGTCCTGACTTTC.

The chain couples TRBV4-3 to TRBJ1-3; the D gene is possibly TRBD1 (5 bases). V was pared by 0 bases and J by 0 bases, with 9 bases between. This CDR3 has 16 amino acids. Germline values: CDR1 LGHNA, CDR2 YSLEER. CDR3 sequence: CASSQEWGDSGNTIYF. The DNA for the CDR3 is TGCGCCAGCAGCCAAGAATGGGGGGACTCTGGAAACACCATATATTTT.

In its sample, this clone ranks as hyperexpanded (1% or more). The chain recombines TRBV27 with TRBJ2-1, with 7 positions matching TRBD1. V was pared by 0 bases and J by 1 base, with 3 bases of the junction left unmatched. The CDR3 covers 16 residues. Germline V gene lookup returns CDR1 MNHEY and CDR2 SMNVEV (reference sequence). This CDR3 is CASSLSQGISYNEQFF. CDR3 DNA sequence: TGTGCCAGCAGTTTATCACAGGGGATATCCTACAATGAGCAGTTCTTC.